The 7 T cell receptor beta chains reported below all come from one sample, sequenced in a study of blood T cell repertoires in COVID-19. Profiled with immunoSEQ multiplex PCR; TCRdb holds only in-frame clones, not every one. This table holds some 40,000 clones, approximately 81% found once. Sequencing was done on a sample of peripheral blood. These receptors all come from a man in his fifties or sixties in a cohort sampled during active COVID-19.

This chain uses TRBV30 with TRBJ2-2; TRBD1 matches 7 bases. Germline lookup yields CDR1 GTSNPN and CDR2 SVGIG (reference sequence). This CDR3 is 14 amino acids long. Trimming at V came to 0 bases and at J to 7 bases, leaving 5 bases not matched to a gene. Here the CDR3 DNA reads TGTGCCTGGAGTGTTAAGGGGGCGGGCGGGGAGCTGTTTTTT. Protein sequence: CAWSVKGAGGELFF.

As DNA, the CDR3 is TGTGCCAGCTCCTTGGGAGGTGGCTACACCTTC. The encoded protein is CASSLGGGYTF. The chain recombines TRBV18 with TRBJ1-2; D not resolved. Trimming removed 6 bases from V and 7 bases from J, with 9 bases in between. The germline V gene has CDR1 KGHSH and CDR2 LQKENI. The CDR3 contains 11 residues.

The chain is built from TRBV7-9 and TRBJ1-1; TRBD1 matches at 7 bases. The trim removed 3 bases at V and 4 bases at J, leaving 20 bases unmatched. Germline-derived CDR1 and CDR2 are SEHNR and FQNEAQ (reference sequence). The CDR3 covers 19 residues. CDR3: CASSFNFRPGQRMATEAFF. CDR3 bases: TGTGCCAGCAGCTTTAATTTTCGGCCGGGACAGAGGATGGCCACTGAAGCTTTCTTT.

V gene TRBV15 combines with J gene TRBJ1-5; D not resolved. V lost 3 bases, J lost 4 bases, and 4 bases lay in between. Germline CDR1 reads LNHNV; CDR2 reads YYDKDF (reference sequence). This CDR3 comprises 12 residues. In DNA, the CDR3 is TGTGCCACCAGCAGCGGTAATCAGCCCCAGCATTTT. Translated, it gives CATSSGNQPQHF.

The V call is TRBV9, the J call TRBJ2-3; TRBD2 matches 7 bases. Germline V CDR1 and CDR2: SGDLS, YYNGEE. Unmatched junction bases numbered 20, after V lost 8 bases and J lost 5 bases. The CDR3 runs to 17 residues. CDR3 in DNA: TGTGCCAGTGATTCGGGACTATCAATCCCCTTTGGAGATACGCAGTATTTT. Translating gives CASDSGLSIPFGDTQYF.

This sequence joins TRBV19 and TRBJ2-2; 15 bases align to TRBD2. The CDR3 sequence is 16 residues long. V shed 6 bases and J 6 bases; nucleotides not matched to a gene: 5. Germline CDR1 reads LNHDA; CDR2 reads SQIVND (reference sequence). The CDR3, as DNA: TGTGCCAGTAGCACGGGACTAGCGGGGGGTGCCGGGGAGCTGTTTTTT. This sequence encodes CASSTGLAGGAGELFF.

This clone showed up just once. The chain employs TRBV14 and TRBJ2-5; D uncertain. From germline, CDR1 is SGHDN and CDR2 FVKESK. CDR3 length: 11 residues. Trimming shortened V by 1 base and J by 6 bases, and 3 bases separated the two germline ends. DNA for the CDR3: TGTGCCAGCAGCCAAGTAAAGACCCAGTACTTC. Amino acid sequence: CASSQVKTQYF. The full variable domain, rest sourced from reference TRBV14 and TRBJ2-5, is EAGVTQFPSHSVIEKGQTVTLRCDPISGHDNLYWYRRVMGKEIKFLLHFVKESKQDESGMPNNRFLAERTGGTYSTLKVQPAELEDSGVYFCASSQVKTQYFGPGTRLLVL.